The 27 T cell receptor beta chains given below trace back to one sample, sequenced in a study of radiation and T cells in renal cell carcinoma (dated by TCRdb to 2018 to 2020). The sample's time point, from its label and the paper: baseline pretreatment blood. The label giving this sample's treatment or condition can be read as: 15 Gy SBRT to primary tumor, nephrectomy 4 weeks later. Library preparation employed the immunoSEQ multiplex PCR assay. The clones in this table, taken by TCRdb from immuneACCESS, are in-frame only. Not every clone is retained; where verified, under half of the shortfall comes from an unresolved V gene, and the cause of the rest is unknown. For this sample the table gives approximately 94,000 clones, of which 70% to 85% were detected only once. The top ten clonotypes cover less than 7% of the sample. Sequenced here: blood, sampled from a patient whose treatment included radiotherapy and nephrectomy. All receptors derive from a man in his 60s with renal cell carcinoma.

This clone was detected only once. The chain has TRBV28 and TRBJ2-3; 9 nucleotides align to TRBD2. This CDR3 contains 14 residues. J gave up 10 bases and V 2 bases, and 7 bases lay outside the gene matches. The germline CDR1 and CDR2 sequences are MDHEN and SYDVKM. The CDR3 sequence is CASSLLAGKSPQYF. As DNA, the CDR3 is TGTGCCAGCAGTTTACTAGCGGGAAAATCACCGCAGTATTTT.

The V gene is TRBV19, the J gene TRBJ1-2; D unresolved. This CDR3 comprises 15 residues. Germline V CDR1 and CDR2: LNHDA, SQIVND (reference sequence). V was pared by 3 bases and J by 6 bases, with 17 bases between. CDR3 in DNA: TGTGCCAGTAGTATCGGAGTGACCCAAACCCATGGCTACACCTTC. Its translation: CASSIGVTQTHGYTF.

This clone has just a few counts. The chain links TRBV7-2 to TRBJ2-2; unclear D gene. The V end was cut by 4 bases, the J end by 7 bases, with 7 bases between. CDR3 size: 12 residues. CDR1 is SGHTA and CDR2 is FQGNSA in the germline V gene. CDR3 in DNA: TGTGCCAGCAGCTCAAACTACGGGGAGCTGTTTTTT. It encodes CASSSNYGELFF.

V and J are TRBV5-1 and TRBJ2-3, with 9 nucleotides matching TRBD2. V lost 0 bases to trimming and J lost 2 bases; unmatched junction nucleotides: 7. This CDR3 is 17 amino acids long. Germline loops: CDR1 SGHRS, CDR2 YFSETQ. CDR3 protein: CASSLGGRATITDTQYF. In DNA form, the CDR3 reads TGCGCCAGCAGCTTGGGCGGGAGGGCTACGATCACAGATACGCAGTATTTT.

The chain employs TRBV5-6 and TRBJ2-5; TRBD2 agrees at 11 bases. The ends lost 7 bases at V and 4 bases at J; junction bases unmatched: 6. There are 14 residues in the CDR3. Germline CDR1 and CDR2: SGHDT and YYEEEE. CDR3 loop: CASHSGRALETQYF. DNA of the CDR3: TGTGCCAGCCATAGCGGGAGGGCCCTAGAGACCCAGTACTTC.

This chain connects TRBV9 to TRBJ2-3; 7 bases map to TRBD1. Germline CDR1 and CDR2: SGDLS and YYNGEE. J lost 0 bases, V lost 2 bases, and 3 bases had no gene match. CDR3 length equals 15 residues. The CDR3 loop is CASSVEGQSTDTQYF. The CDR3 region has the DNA TGTGCCAGCAGCGTTGAGGGACAGAGCACAGATACGCAGTATTTT.

The CDR3 region is CASSPRQGKYNEQFF. The CDR3 coding sequence is TGTGCCAGCTCACCCCGACAGGGGAAATACAATGAGCAGTTCTTC. The chain recombines TRBV18 with TRBJ2-1; 8 bases match TRBD1. Trimming at V came to 3 bases and at J to 4 bases, leaving 5 bases not matched to a gene. The length of the CDR3 is 15 residues. The germline CDR1 and CDR2 sequences are KGHSH and LQKENI.

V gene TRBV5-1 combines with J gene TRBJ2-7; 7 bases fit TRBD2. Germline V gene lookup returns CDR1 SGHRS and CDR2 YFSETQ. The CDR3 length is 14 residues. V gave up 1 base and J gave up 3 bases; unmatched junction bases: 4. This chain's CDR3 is CASSLTSENYEQYF. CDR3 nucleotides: TGCGCCAGCAGCTTGACTAGCGAAAACTACGAGCAGTACTTC. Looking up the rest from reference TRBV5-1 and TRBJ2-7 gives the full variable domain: KAGVTQTPRYLIKTRGQQVTLSCSPISGHRSVSWYQQTPGQGLQFLFEYFSETQRNKGNFPGRFSGRQFSNSRSEMNVSTLELGDSALYLCASSLTSENYEQYFGPGTRLTVT.

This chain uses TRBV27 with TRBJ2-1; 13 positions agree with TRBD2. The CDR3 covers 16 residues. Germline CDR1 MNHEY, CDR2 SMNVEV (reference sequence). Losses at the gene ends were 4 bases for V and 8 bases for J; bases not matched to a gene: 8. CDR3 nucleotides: TGTGCCAGCAGTTCACTAAGGACTAGCGGGAGTTATGAGCAGTTCTTC. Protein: CASSSLRTSGSYEQFF.

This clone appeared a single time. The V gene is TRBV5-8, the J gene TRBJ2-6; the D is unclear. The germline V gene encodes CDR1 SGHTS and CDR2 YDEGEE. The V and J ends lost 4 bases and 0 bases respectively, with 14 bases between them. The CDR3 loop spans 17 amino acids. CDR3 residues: CASSRVIPFSGANVLTF. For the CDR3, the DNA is TGTGCCAGCAGCCGGGTGATTCCATTCTCTGGGGCCAACGTCCTGACTTTC. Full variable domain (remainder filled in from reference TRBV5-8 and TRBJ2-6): EAGVTQSPTHLIKTRGQQATLRCSPISGHTSVYWYQQALGLGLQFLLWYDEGEERNRGNFPPRFSGRQFPNYSSELNVNALELEDSALYLCASSRVIPFSGANVLTFGAGSRLTVL.

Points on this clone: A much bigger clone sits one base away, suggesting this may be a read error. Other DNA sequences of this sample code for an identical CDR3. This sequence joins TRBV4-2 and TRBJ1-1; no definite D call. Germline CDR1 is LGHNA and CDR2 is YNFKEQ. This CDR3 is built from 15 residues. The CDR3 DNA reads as TGTGCCAGCAGTCAAGTAATAGGTCTGAACACTGAAGCTTTCTTT. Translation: CASSQVIGLNTEAFF.

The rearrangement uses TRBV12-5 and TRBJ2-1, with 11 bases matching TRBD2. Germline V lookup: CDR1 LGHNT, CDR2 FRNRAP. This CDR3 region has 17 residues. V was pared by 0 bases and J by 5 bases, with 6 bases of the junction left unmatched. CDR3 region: CASGLVGSGRADNEQFF. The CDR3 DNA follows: TGTGCTAGTGGTTTGGTAGGTAGCGGGAGGGCCGACAATGAGCAGTTCTTC.

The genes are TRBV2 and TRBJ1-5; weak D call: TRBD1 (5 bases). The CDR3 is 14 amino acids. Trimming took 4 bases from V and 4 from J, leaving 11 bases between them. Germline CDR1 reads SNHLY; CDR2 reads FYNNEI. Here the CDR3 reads CASSGQGGNQPQHF. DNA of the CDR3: TGTGCCAGCAGTGGTCAGGGTGGGAATCAGCCCCAGCATTTT.

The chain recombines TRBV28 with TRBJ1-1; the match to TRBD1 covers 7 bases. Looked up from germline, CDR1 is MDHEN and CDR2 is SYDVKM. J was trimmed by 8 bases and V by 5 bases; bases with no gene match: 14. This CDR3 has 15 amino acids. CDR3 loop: CASSEPGQKRREAFF. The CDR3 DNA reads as TGTGCCAGCAGTGAACCGGGACAGAAAAGGAGAGAAGCTTTCTTT.

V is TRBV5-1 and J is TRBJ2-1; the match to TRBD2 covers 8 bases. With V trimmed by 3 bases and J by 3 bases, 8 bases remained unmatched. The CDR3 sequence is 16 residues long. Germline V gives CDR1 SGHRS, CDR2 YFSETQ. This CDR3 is CASSSRGGGVYNEQFF. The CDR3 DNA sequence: TGCGCCAGCAGCTCCCGGGGGGGAGGTGTCTACAATGAGCAGTTCTTC.

CDR3 bases: TGTGCCAGCAAAGAGCACAGGGATGGGAACACTGAAGCTTTCTTT. Encoded protein: CASKEHRDGNTEAFF. The chain uses TRBV28 and TRBJ1-1; D is perhaps TRBD1 (6 bases). Germline CDR1 MDHEN, CDR2 SYDVKM. CDR3 length equals 15 residues. V shed 7 bases and J shed 1 base, with 16 bases lying between them. Full variable domain (outside the CDR3, taken from reference TRBV28 and TRBJ1-1): DVKVTQSSRYLVKRTGEKVFLECVQDMDHENMFWYRQDPGLGLRLIYFSYDVKMKEKGDIPEGYSVSREKKERFSLILESASTNQTSMYLCASKEHRDGNTEAFFGQGTRLTVV.

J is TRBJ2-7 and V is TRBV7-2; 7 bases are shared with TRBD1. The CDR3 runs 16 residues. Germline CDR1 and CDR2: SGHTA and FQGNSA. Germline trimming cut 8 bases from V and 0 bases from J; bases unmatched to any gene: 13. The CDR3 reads CASVLAATGSSYEQYF. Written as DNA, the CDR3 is TGTGCCAGCGTTCTGGCAGCGACAGGGAGCTCCTACGAGCAGTACTTC.

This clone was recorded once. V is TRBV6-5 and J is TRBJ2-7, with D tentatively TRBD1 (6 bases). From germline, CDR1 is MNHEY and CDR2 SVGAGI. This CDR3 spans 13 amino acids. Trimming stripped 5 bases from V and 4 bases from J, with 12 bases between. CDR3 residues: CASSPGTPYEQYF. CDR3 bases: TGTGCCAGCAGTCCCGGGACACCTTACGAGCAGTACTTC.

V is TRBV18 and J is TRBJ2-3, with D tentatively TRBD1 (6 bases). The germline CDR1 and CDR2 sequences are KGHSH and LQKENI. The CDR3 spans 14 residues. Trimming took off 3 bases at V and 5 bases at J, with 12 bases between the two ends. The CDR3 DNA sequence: TGTGCCAGCTCACCCGGACAGAACAAAGATACGCAGTATTTT. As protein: CASSPGQNKDTQYF.

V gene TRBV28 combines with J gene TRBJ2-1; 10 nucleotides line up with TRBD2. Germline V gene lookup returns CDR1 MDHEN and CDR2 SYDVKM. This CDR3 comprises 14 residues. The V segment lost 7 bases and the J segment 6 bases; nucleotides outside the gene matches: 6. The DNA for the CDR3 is TGTGCCAGCACCCCTCTAGCGGGAGTCAATGAGCAGTTCTTC. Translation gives CASTPLAGVNEQFF.

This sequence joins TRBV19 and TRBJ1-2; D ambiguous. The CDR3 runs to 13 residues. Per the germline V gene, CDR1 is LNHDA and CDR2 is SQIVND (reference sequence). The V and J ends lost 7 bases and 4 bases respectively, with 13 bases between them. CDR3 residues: CASTTAPGYGYTF. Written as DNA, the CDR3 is TGTGCCAGTACCACCGCCCCCGGCTATGGCTACACCTTC. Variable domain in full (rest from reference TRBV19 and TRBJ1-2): DGGITQSPKYLFRKEGQNVTLSCEQNLNHDAMYWYRQDPGQGLRLIYYSQIVNDFQKGDIAEGYSVSREKKESFPLTVTSAQKNPTAFYLCASTTAPGYGYTFGSGTRLTVV.

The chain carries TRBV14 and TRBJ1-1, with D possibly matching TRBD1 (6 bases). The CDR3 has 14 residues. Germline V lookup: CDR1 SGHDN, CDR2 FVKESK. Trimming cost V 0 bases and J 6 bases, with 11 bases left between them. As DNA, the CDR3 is TGTGCCAGCAGCCAAGACTGGGGGCCCGCTGAAGCTTTCTTT. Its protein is CASSQDWGPAEAFF.

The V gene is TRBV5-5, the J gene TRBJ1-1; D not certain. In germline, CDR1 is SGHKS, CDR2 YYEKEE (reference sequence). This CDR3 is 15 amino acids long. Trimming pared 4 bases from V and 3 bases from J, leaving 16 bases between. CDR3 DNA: TGTGCCAGCAGCCCCCCCGGACGGGAGGACACTGAAGCTTTCTTT. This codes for CASSPPGREDTEAFF.

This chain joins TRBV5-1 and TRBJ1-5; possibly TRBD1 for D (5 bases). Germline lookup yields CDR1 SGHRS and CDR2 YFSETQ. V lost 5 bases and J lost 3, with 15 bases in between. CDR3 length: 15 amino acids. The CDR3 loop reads CASRAGFGINQPQHF. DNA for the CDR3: TGCGCCAGCAGGGCAGGGTTTGGGATCAATCAGCCCCAGCATTTT.

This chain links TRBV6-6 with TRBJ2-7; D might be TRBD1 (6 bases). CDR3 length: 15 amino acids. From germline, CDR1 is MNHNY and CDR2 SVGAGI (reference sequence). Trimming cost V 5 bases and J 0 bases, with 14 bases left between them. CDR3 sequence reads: CASSKTGLSSYEQYF. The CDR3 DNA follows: TGTGCCAGCAGTAAAACAGGGCTTAGCTCCTACGAGCAGTACTTC.

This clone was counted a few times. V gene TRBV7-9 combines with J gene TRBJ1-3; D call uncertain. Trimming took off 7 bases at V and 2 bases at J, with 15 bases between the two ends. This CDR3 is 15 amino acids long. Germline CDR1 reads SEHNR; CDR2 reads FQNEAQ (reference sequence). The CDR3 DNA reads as TGTGCCAGCATCCTCGGGTGGGAGACTGGAAACACCATATATTTT. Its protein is CASILGWETGNTIYF.

This CDR3 reads CASSPSRVEKFF. CDR3 sequence (DNA): TGTGCCAGCAGCCCAAGCAGGGTAGAAAAGTTCTTC. The V call is TRBV11-2, the J call TRBJ2-1; possible D gene TRBD1, 5 bases. CDR1 SGHAT and CDR2 FQNNGV come from the germline V gene. Deletions cut 5 bases from V and 14 bases from J, with 16 bases between. The CDR3 covers 12 residues.